Below, one TCR beta chain is given with its context. The germline CDR1 and CDR2 sequences are DFQATT and SNEGSKA (reference sequence). The germline V and J ends were trimmed by 2 bases and 7 bases, with 8 bases remaining between them. The CDR3 is 11 residues long. These data are taken from a study of PD-1 blockade in classical Hodgkin lymphoma. The protocol was immunoSEQ multiplex PCR, while the TCRdb copy is restricted to in-frame clones and leaves out a portion. The sample comprises 34,000 or so clones, around 90% of which are singletons, and 0.3% rests with the top ten. Time point defined: cycle 4 day 1 (C4D1), after less than seven weeks of nivolumab. All patients experienced relapse after autologous stem cell transplantation, and brentuximab vedotin exposure was variable. Thawed PBMCs underwent magnetic negative selection to yield purified CD4+ T cells.

The chain uses TRBV20-1 and TRBJ1-1; D gene ambiguous. The sequence came from a human donor with classical Hodgkin lymphoma. The sample consisted of CD4+ T cells from blood, taken before the fourth cycle of nivolumab. DNA of the CDR3: TGCAGTGCTAGAAGAGGAGGTGAAGCTTTCTTT. It codes for CSARRGGEAFF.